These T cell receptor beta chains were read from a single sample in a study of cytomegalovirus exposure and HLA in healthy donors. TCRdb's table, derived via immunoSEQ multiplex PCR, lists solely in-frame clones and lacks some. Of 150,000 to 200,000 clones listed, approximately 83% are singletons. Sequenced input: PBMCs. All receptors derive from a man aged 18 to 29 in good health and CMV-seropositive. Both conserved end residues are part of each CDR3. The D gene is left open where the match is weak. Where a row states a size, it is once, few, many or the class of an expanded clone; other rows omit it.

j_gene,d_gene,v_gene,abundance,CDR3aa,CDR3nt
TRBJ2-1,NA,TRBV11-2,once,CASSLGWLNEQFF,TGTGCCAGCAGCTTAGGCTGGCTCAATGAGCAGTTCTTC
TRBJ2-7,TRBD2,TRBV5-6,NA,CASSLVAGRGDSYEQYF,TGTGCCAGCAGCTTGGTGGCGGGGCGGGGGGACTCCTACGAGCAGTACTTC
TRBJ2-5,TRBD1,TRBV14,NA,CASSRTGGAEETQYF,TGTGCCAGCAGCCGGACAGGTGGGGCGGAAGAGACCCAGTACTTC
TRBJ2-3,NA,TRBV7-2,NA,CASRWSPGGTDTQYF,TGTGCCAGCAGATGGAGCCCTGGAGGCACAGATACGCAGTATTTT
TRBJ1-5,NA,TRBV9,once,CASSVGESDNQPQHF,TGTGCCAGCAGCGTAGGGGAGTCGGACAATCAGCCCCAGCATTTT
TRBJ2-2,NA,TRBV6-6,few,CASCRVLNTGELFF,TGTGCCAGCTGCAGGGTATTGAACACCGGGGAGCTGTTTTTT
TRBJ1-4,TRBD1,TRBV5-1,NA,CASSSPGTDEKLFF,TGCGCCAGCAGCTCGCCCGGGACAGATGAAAAACTGTTTTTT
TRBJ1-5,NA,TRBV9,NA,CASSVPPGIGDIFNQPQHF,TGTGCCAGCAGCGTACCGCCTGGCATTGGGGACATCTTCAATCAGCCCCAGCATTTT
TRBJ2-2,TRBD2,TRBV6-1,NA,CASSSIGGAGGELFF,TGTGCCAGCAGTTCTATCGGGGGGGCAGGCGGGGAGCTGTTTTTT
TRBJ1-6,TRBD1,TRBV27,NA,CASSLGIQGRQSPLHF,TGTGCCAGCAGTTTAGGGATACAGGGGCGCCAGTCACCCCTCCACTTT
TRBJ1-1,NA,TRBV7-9,NA,CASSFAVPEAFF,TGTGCCAGCAGCTTCGCGGTTCCTGAAGCTTTCTTT
TRBJ2-5,NA,TRBV7-2,NA,CASSLDGDTQETQYF,TGTGCCAGCAGCTTAGACGGGGATACGCAAGAGACCCAGTACTTC
TRBJ1-2,NA,TRBV5-1,NA,CASSLFDFRANYGYTF,TGCGCCAGCAGCTTGTTCGACTTCAGAGCTAACTATGGCTACACCTTC
TRBJ2-7,TRBD1,TRBV6-1,NA,CASSTGTGDYEQYF,TGTGCCAGCAGTACCGGGACAGGGGACTACGAGCAGTACTTC
TRBJ2-7,TRBD1,TRBV11-2,NA,CASSSPGQGYEQYF,TGTGCCAGCAGCTCCCCGGGACAGGGGTACGAGCAGTACTTC
TRBJ2-1,NA,TRBV7-2,NA,CASSLAGGNEQFF,TGTGCCAGCAGCTTAGCAGGGGGCAATGAGCAGTTCTTC
TRBJ1-1,NA,TRBV7-2,NA,CASSLDRAVAFF,TGTGCCAGCAGCTTAGACAGGGCGGTAGCTTTCTTT
TRBJ1-4,NA,TRBV18,NA,CASSLGQITNEKLFF,TGTGCCAGCTCACTCGGACAGATTACTAATGAAAAACTGTTTTTT
TRBJ2-3,TRBD2,TRBV27,NA,CASSSGGGAGTQYF,TGTGCCAGCAGTTCTGGCGGGGGGGCTGGTACGCAGTATTTT
TRBJ1-2,TRBD1,TRBV27,NA,CASSLSDRGSYGYTF,TGCGCCAGCAGTTTATCCGACAGGGGAAGCTATGGCTACACCTTC
TRBJ1-1,NA,TRBV18,NA,CASSPSQEKNTEAFF,TGTGCCAGCTCTCCCTCACAGGAGAAGAACACTGAAGCTTTCTTT
TRBJ1-6,NA,TRBV14,few,CASSLTGSGSPLHF,TGTGCCAGCAGCCTTACAGGGTCTGGTTCACCCCTCCACTTT
TRBJ2-1,TRBD1,TRBV29-1,NA,CSGGQGNNEQFF,TGCAGCGGGGGACAGGGGAACAATGAGCAGTTCTTC
TRBJ1-5,NA,TRBV7-9,NA,CASSLDSGAGDRSQPQHF,TGTGCCAGCAGCTTAGACTCAGGGGCAGGGGACCGCAGTCAGCCCCAGCATTTT
TRBJ1-1,NA,TRBV29-1,NA,CSVELQTEAFF,TGCAGCGTTGAATTGCAGACAGAAGCTTTCTTT
TRBJ2-2,NA,TRBV6-5,NA,CASSSYTGELFF,TGTGCCAGCAGTTCCTACACCGGGGAGCTGTTTTTT
TRBJ2-7,NA,TRBV4-1,NA,CASSQVSAWGEQYF,TGCGCCAGCAGCCAAGTTAGCGCCTGGGGCGAGCAGTACTTC
TRBJ2-1,TRBD1,TRBV7-2,NA,CASSDGTGGYNEQFF,TGTGCCAGCAGTGACGGGACAGGGGGTTACAATGAGCAGTTCTTC
TRBJ2-7,TRBD1,TRBV9,NA,CASSVGTGGSYEQYF,TGTGCCAGCAGCGTAGGGACAGGGGGCTCCTACGAGCAGTACTTC
TRBJ2-7,NA,TRBV27,NA,CASKVLQSGSGEQYF,TGTGCCAGCAAGGTGCTGCAATCGGGGTCGGGCGAGCAGTACTTC
TRBJ2-5,NA,TRBV7-7,NA,CASSLGGSGEQYF,TGTGCCAGCAGCTTAGGGGGGTCGGGGGAGCAGTACTTC
TRBJ1-1,TRBD1,TRBV9,NA,CASSVDLTGTNTEAFF,TGTGCCAGCAGCGTGGACTTGACAGGGACGAACACTGAAGCTTTCTTT
TRBJ1-3,NA,TRBV5-1,NA,CASSLGAGSGNTIYF,TGCGCCAGCAGCTTGGGGGCCGGTTCTGGAAACACCATATATTTT
TRBJ2-1,TRBD2,TRBV27,NA,CASSSFRLAGLLDNEQFF,TGTGCCAGCAGTTCCTTTAGACTAGCGGGGCTGTTGGACAATGAGCAGTTCTTC
TRBJ2-7,NA,TRBV6-5,few,CASSPWAGSNEQYF,TGTGCCAGCAGTCCTTGGGCGGGTTCAAACGAGCAGTACTTC
TRBJ2-7,NA,TRBV27,NA,CASSFAGLSAYEQYF,TGTGCCAGCAGTTTTGCAGGGTTGAGCGCGTACGAGCAGTACTTC
TRBJ2-3,TRBD1,TRBV7-6,few,CASSLQGDTDTQYF,TGTGCCAGCAGCTTGCAGGGGGACACAGATACGCAGTATTTT
TRBJ2-7,NA,TRBV7-2,NA,CASSSNYEQYF,TGTGCCAGCAGCTCAAACTACGAGCAGTACTTC
TRBJ1-1,NA,TRBV5-4,few,CASSLTRGRTEAFF,TGTGCCAGCAGCTTGACGCGGGGGAGGACTGAAGCTTTCTTT
TRBJ2-7,NA,TRBV10-3,NA,CATSAWGLYEQYF,TGTGCCACCTCGGCTTGGGGCTTATACGAGCAGTACTTC
TRBJ1-3,NA,TRBV5-6,NA,CASSLGRTGKAAGNTIYF,TGTGCCAGCAGCTTGGGGCGCACAGGGAAAGCTGCCGGAAACACCATATATTTT
TRBJ1-5,TRBD1,TRBV7-2,NA,CASSPDRAQPQHF,TGTGCCAGCAGCCCCGACAGGGCACAGCCCCAGCATTTT
TRBJ2-1,TRBD2,TRBV5-1,NA,CASSLLAGGKNEQFF,TGCGCCAGCAGCTTACTAGCGGGGGGGAAGAATGAGCAGTTCTTC
TRBJ2-3,TRBD2,TRBV14,NA,CASSARLAGFLGTDTQYF,TGTGCCAGCAGCGCGAGGCTAGCGGGGTTCCTCGGCACAGATACGCAGTATTTT
TRBJ2-1,NA,TRBV29-1,NA,CSVRQRLLDEQFF,TGCAGCGTTCGACAGAGGCTGTTGGATGAGCAGTTCTTC
TRBJ2-1,TRBD1,TRBV10-1,NA,CASGTGDPWSSYNEQFF,TGCGCCAGCGGGACAGGGGACCCATGGAGCTCCTACAATGAGCAGTTCTTC
TRBJ1-3,TRBD1,TRBV10-3,NA,CAISEPGQGDGNTIYF,TGTGCCATCAGTGAGCCGGGACAGGGAGACGGAAACACCATATATTTT
TRBJ1-1,NA,TRBV2,NA,CASSDTGYTEAFF,TGTGCCAGCAGTGATACAGGGTACACTGAAGCTTTCTTT
TRBJ1-4,TRBD1,TRBV4-3,NA,CASSQDGTEEKLFF,TGCGCCAGCAGCCAAGATGGGACAGAAGAAAAACTGTTTTTT
TRBJ1-1,TRBD1,TRBV5-4,NA,CASSFFAGGMNTEAFF,TGTGCCAGCAGCTTTTTCGCAGGGGGTATGAACACTGAAGCTTTCTTT
TRBJ1-3,NA,TRBV7-2,NA,CASSEQGGPGNTIYF,TGTGCCAGCAGCGAGCAGGGAGGACCTGGAAACACCATATATTTT
TRBJ2-5,NA,TRBV5-6,once,CASSWKILASHQETQYF,TGTGCCAGCAGCTGGAAAATACTAGCCTCACACCAAGAGACCCAGTACTTC
TRBJ1-2,TRBD1,TRBV10-3,NA,CAISSGTATYDGYTF,TGTGCCATCAGCTCCGGGACAGCTACCTACGATGGCTACACCTTC
TRBJ2-7,NA,TRBV4-1,NA,CVSSPAVGLGGPYEQYF,TGCGTCAGCAGCCCAGCAGTAGGACTAGGGGGGCCCTACGAGCAGTACTTC
TRBJ1-5,NA,TRBV29-1,NA,CSVESDGFSNQPQHF,TGCAGCGTTGAAAGCGACGGTTTTAGCAATCAGCCCCAGCATTTT
TRBJ2-7,TRBD1,TRBV18,NA,CASSPNRGRLSYEQYF,TGTGCCAGCTCACCCAACAGGGGTCGACTCTCCTACGAGCAGTACTTC
TRBJ1-2,NA,TRBV4-3,few,CASSQGRDWYGYTF,TGCGCCAGCAGCCAAGGGAGGGACTGGTATGGCTACACCTTC